These 18 T cell receptor beta chains originate from one sample sequenced in a study of response to subunit inactivated influenza vaccine. TCRdb ran MiXCR on the RT-PCR reads and lists one entry per CDR3 protein. The table includes about 800,000 distinct CDR3 sequences, 21% detected once. Sequences were derived from PBMCs from blood, sampled roughly 5 days after vaccination. These receptors originate from a man between 50 and 59 years old who received an inactivated influenza vaccine.

This chain links TRBV9 with TRBJ2-3; TRBD1 agrees at 8 bases. The CDR3 runs to 14 residues. J gave up 4 bases and V 4 bases, and 5 bases lay outside the gene matches. Germline values: CDR1 SGDLS, CDR2 YYNGEE. The CDR3 bases are TGTGCCAGCAGCCCTCGACAGGGGCCAGATACGCAGTATTTT. Its protein is CASSPRQGPDTQYF.

This clonotype turned up a few times. The rearrangement joins TRBV20-1 to TRBJ2-1; 14 bases are shared with TRBD2. The germline CDR1 and CDR2 sequences are DFQATT and SNEGSKA (reference sequence). Germline trimming cut 6 bases from V and 6 bases from J; bases unmatched to any gene: 10. The CDR3 runs to 16 residues. CDR3 DNA: TGCAGTGCGCCCGAGGGGGGACTAGCGGGAGTCAATGAGCAGTTCTTC. It is translated as CSAPEGGLAGVNEQFF.

This clonotype came up many times. The chain combines TRBV28 with TRBJ2-3; 7 bases agree with TRBD2. The CDR3 has 15 amino acids. Germline V CDR1 and CDR2: MDHEN, SYDVKM. Trimming cost V 4 bases and J 0 bases; bases outside gene matches: 4. CDR3 sequence: CASSSGGLSTDTQYF. The DNA of the CDR3 is TGTGCCAGCAGTTCGGGAGGCCTTAGCACAGATACGCAGTATTTT.

This clonotype was counted at least ten times. V usage is TRBV7-6 and J usage is TRBJ2-7; TRBD1 matches at 10 bases. The V gene's germline CDR1 is SGHVS and CDR2 FNYEAQ. After removal of 1 base from V and 5 bases from J, the junction contained 5 bases not matched to a gene. The CDR3 runs to 15 residues. CDR3: CASSLEWGTGDEQYF. CDR3 bases: TGTGCCAGCAGCTTAGAATGGGGGACAGGGGACGAGCAGTACTTC. Together with reference TRBV7-6 and TRBJ2-7, the CDR3 gives the full variable domain: GAGVSQSPRYKVTKRGQDVALRCDPISGHVSLYWYRQALGQGPEFLTYFNYEAQQDKSGLPNDRFSAERPEGSISTLTIQRTEQRDSAMYRCASSLEWGTGDEQYFGPGTRLTVT.

V gene TRBV9 combines with J gene TRBJ2-1; 12 bases agree with TRBD2. The ends lost 4 bases at V and 12 bases at J; junction bases unmatched: 5. Germline CDR1 is SGDLS and CDR2 is YYNGEE. The CDR3 consists of 13 residues. CDR3 residues: CASSSGLAGSQFF. CDR3 sequence (DNA): TGTGCCAGCAGCTCTGGACTAGCGGGATCGCAGTTCTTC.

This clonotype was counted only a few times. V is TRBV28 and J is TRBJ2-1, with 8 bases that match TRBD2. J lost 6 bases, V lost 8 bases, and 15 bases had no gene match. The germline gives CDR1 MDHEN, CDR2 SYDVKM. The CDR3 runs to 16 residues. The CDR3 DNA reads TGTGCCAGCTGGAACCGGGGGGGCCTGTCTCGCAATGAGCAGTTCTTC. Translation: CASWNRGGLSRNEQFF.

V and J are TRBV5-1 and TRBJ2-1, with D perhaps assigned TRBD1 or TRBD2 (5 bases each). Germline V gives CDR1 SGHRS, CDR2 YFSETQ. The CDR3 is made up of 15 amino acids. Trimming cost V 4 bases and J 5 bases, with 16 bases left between them. The CDR3 here is CASSQPGRFNNEQFF. CDR3 in DNA: TGCGCCAGCAGCCAACCGGGACGCTTTAACAATGAGCAGTTCTTC.

This clonotype was observed a few times. The CDR3 here is CASSPGTSGRGNNEQFF. CDR3 nucleotide sequence: TGTGCCAGCTCACCAGGGACTAGCGGGAGAGGGAACAATGAGCAGTTCTTC. V usage is TRBV18 and J usage is TRBJ2-1, with TRBD2 matching over 14 bases. The CDR3 covers 17 residues. Per germline, CDR1 KGHSH and CDR2 LQKENI. V gave up 2 bases and J gave up 5 bases; unmatched junction bases: 5.

This clonotype has a handful of counts. This chain joins TRBV10-1 and TRBJ2-3; D is uncertain. Trimming stripped 1 base from V and 1 base from J, with 12 bases between. Germline CDR1 is WNHNN and CDR2 is SYGVQD (reference sequence). This CDR3 has 16 amino acids. CDR3 nucleotides: TGCGCCAGCAGTGAGTACCCCATCAGCGGCACAGATACGCAGTATTTT. This codes for CASSEYPISGTDTQYF.

The chain uses TRBV20-1 and TRBJ2-1; D may correspond to TRBD1 or TRBD2 (5 bases each). Trimming left V 1 base short and J 3 bases short, with 13 bases between. The CDR3 consists of 15 residues. Germline V gene sequence: CDR1 DFQATT, CDR2 SNEGSKA (reference sequence). CDR3 sequence: CSARAAGDRYNEQFF. For the CDR3, the DNA is TGCAGTGCTAGAGCGGCCGGGGACCGCTACAATGAGCAGTTCTTC.

V and J are TRBV5-1 and TRBJ2-3; 7 bases agree with TRBD1. This CDR3 region has 16 residues. V trimming: 7 bases; J trimming: 4 bases; junction bases outside the gene matches: 15. The V gene's germline CDR1 is SGHRS and CDR2 YFSETQ. This chain's CDR3 is CASSRLIQGTADTQYF. The DNA of the CDR3 is TGCGCCAGCTCCCGACTAATACAGGGGACCGCAGATACGCAGTATTTT.

This chain links TRBV12-3 or TRBV12-4 with TRBJ2-5; the match to TRBD2 covers 16 bases. V dropped 6 bases and J dropped 3; count of bases not matched to a gene: 4. The CDR3 has 16 amino acids. This CDR3 is CASSRGLAGGKETQYF. The CDR3 bases are TGTGCCAGCAGCCGGGGACTAGCGGGGGGGAAAGAGACCCAGTACTTC.

The V call is TRBV27, the J call TRBJ2-3; D remains ambiguous. This CDR3 region has 15 residues. V was clipped by 6 bases and J by 2 bases, with 15 bases between them. The V gene's germline CDR1 is MNHEY and CDR2 SMNVEV (reference sequence). CDR3 DNA sequence: TGTGCCAGCAGCTCCAAGGGCGTGCTCACAGATACGCAGTATTTT. Translated: CASSSKGVLTDTQYF.

Points on this clonotype: The junction departs from germline at one end; a sequencing error may be responsible. The CDR3 sequence is CASSRRQGQETQYF. In DNA form, the CDR3 reads TGTGCTAGCAGCCGAAGACAGGGTCAAGAGACCCAGTACTTC. This chain uses TRBV7-7 with TRBJ2-5, with 7 bases aligning to TRBD1. The CDR3 totals 14 residues. Germline values: CDR1 SSHAT, CDR2 FNYEAQ (reference sequence).

This clonotype was seen many times. The chain employs TRBV2 and TRBJ2-7; no clear D. The germline V gene encodes CDR1 SNHLY and CDR2 FYNNEI. Trimming took 4 bases from V and 1 from J, leaving 17 bases between them. The CDR3 runs 16 residues. The CDR3 DNA reads TGTGCCAGCAGTGTTGGGTGGAGTCAATGGTCCTACGAGCAGTACTTC. It yields the protein CASSVGWSQWSYEQYF.

The gene calls are TRBV4-1 and TRBJ1-3; D is undetermined. Trimming shortened V by 1 base and J by 0 bases, and 10 bases separated the two germline ends. CDR3 size: 16 residues. Germline V gene sequence: CDR1 MGHRA, CDR2 YSYEKL. The CDR3 coding sequence is TGCGCCAGCAGCCAAGTGGAAGGTTCCTCTGGAAACACCATATATTTT. This translates into CASSQVEGSSGNTIYF.

V is TRBV19 and J is TRBJ1-6; 7 bases fit TRBD1. The CDR3 sequence is 17 residues long. Trimming cost V 5 bases and J 5 bases; bases outside gene matches: 12. From germline, CDR1 is LNHDA and CDR2 SQIVND (reference sequence). CDR3 DNA: TGTGCCAGTAGTGTGCGAGGGGGCTCGACTCATAATTCACCCCTCCACTTT. This gives the protein CASSVRGGSTHNSPLHF.

This clonotype was detected only a few times. The V and J genes are TRBV7-3 and TRBJ2-2; TRBD1 is a possible D gene (5 bases). Germline assignment: CDR1 SGHTA and CDR2 FQGTGA. The ends were cut back, 4 bases at V and 6 bases at J, with 12 bases in the middle. The CDR3 has 14 amino acids. This chain's CDR3 is CASSSVSGPGELFF. In DNA form, the CDR3 reads TGTGCCAGCAGCTCCGTATCAGGGCCCGGGGAGCTGTTTTTT.